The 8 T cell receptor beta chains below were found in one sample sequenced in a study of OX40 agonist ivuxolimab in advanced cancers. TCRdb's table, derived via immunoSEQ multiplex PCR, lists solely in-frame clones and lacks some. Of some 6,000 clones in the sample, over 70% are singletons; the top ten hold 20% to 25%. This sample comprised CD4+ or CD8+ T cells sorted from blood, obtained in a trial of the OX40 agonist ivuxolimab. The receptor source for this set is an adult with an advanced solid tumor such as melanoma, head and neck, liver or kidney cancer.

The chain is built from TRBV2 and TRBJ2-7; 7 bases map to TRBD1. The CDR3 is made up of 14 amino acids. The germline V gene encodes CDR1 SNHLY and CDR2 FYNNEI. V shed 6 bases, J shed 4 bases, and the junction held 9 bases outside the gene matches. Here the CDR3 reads CASRGPGGVYEQYF. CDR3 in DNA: TGTGCCAGCAGGGGGCCAGGGGGAGTGTACGAGCAGTACTTC.

In DNA form, the CDR3 reads TGTGCCAGCAGTTACGGAGTTTCGGGCTACGAGCAGTACTTC. This gives the protein CASSYGVSGYEQYF. The chain joins TRBV6-5 to TRBJ2-7; D gene uncertain. The germline V and J ends were trimmed by 2 bases and 3 bases, with 11 bases remaining between them. Germline CDR1 reads MNHEY; CDR2 reads SVGAGI. The CDR3 spans 14 residues.

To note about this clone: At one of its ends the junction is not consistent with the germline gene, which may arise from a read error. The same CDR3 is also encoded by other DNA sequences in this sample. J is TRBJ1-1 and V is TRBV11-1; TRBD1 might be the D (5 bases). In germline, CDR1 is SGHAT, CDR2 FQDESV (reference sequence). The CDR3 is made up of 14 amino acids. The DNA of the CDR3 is TGTGCCAGCAGCTTAGGGGGGTTGAACACCGAAGCTTTCTTT. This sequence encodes CASSLGGLNTEAFF.

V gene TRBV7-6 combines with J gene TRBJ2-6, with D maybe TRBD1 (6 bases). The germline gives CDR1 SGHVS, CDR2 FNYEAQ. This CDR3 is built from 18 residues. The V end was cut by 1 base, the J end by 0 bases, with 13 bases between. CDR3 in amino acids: CASSLGTVPFSGANVLTF. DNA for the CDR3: TGTGCCAGCAGCTTAGGGACAGTTCCTTTCTCTGGGGCCAACGTCCTGACTTTC.

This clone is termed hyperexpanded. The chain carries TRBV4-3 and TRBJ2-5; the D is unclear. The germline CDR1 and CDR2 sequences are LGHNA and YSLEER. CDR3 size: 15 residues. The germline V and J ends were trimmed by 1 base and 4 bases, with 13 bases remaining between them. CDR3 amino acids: CASSQGQRTAETQYF. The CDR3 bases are TGCGCCAGCAGCCAAGGGCAAAGGACGGCAGAGACCCAGTACTTC.

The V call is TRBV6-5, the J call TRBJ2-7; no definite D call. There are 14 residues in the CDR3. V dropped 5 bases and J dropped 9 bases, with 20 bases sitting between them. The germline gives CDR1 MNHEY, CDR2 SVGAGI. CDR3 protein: CASSSLRTTILQYF. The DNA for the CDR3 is TGTGCCAGCAGTAGCCTTCGAACCACGATCCTGCAGTACTTC.

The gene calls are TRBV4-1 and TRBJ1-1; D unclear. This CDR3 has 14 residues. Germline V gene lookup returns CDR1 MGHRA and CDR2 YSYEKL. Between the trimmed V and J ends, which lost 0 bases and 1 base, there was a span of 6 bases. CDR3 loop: CASSQERGNTEAFF. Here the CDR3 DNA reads TGCGCCAGCAGCCAAGAGCGTGGGAACACTGAAGCTTTCTTT.

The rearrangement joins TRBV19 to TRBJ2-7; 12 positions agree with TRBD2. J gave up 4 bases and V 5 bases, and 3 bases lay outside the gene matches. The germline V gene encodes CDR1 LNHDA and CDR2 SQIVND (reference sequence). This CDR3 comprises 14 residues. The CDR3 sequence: CASSASGGAYEQYF. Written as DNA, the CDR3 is TGTGCCAGTAGTGCTAGCGGGGGGGCGTACGAGCAGTACTTC.